This is a list of T cell receptor beta chains from one sample in a study of T cell repertoires in cytomegalovirus infection. TCRdb recomputed calls from the reads with MiXCR, one row per CDR3 protein. The sample records 700,000 to 950,000 distinct CDR3 sequences, around a third being singletons. The antigens of these receptors remain unknown. The material sequenced was cultured CD8+ T cells from PBMCs, taken from culture after CMV antigen stimulation. These receptors came from a human donor in good health (CMV status not recorded). Some clones in this sample may be carry-over from other donors' samples. Each CDR3 is given with its conserved first and last residue. A D gene is named only where the DNA matches it firmly. The size entry is marked missing in some rows and otherwise reads once, few, many or a size class.

v_gene	j_gene	abundance	d_gene	CDR3aa	CDR3nt
TRBV7-2	TRBJ1-6	medium-sized	-	CASRTGTTASYNSPLHF	TGTGCCAGCAGAACCGGGACTACAGCTTCCTATAATTCACCCCTCCACTTT
TRBV27	TRBJ2-1	many	TRBD2	CASRAGGSYNEQFF	TGTGCCAGCCGGGCGGGGGGATCCTACAATGAGCAGTTCTTC
TRBV27	TRBJ2-2	-	-	CATQQGEDLANTGELFF	TGTGCCACCCAGCAAGGGGAAGACCTCGCGAACACCGGGGAGCTGTTTTTT
TRBV29-1	TRBJ2-3	-	-	CSVPGYPTDTQYF	TGCAGCGTCCCGGGCTACCCCACAGATACGCAGTATTTT
TRBV5-1	TRBJ2-5	-	TRBD2	CASSAPAGGQETQYF	TGCGCCAGCAGCGCGCCGGCGGGGGGACAAGAGACCCAGTACTTC
TRBV18	TRBJ2-1	-	-	CASSPTIEYVYNEQFF	TGTGCCAGCTCACCAACGATCGAGTACGTATACAATGAGCAGTTCTTC
TRBV5-5	TRBJ2-7	-	TRBD2	CASSPAGLSGYEQYF	TGTGCCAGCAGCCCAGCGGGGTTGTCCGGCTACGAGCAGTACTTC
TRBV7-6	TRBJ1-2	-	-	CASSLVLQPRANLTNYGYTF	TGTGCCAGCAGCTTAGTATTACAGCCACGCGCCAACTTAACTAACTATGGCTACACCTTC
TRBV7-7	TRBJ2-2	-	TRBD1	CASSWTGSDGELFF	TGTGCTAGCAGCTGGACAGGGTCGGACGGGGAGCTGTTTTTT
TRBV6-5	TRBJ1-6	few	-	CASSYSNSLSSYNSPLHF	TGTGCCAGCAGTTACTCGAACAGTCTATCCTCCTATAATTCACCCCTCCACTTT
TRBV7-3	TRBJ2-1	few	-	CASSLNPLNEQFF	TGTGCCAGCAGCTTAAATCCCCTAAATGAGCAGTTCTTC
TRBV11-1	TRBJ1-1	many	-	CASSLFSQGMNTEAFF	TGTGCCAGCAGCTTATTCTCCCAGGGCATGAACACTGAAGCTTTCTTT
TRBV7-9	TRBJ1-1	many	-	CASSPPNTNTEAFF	TGTGCCAGCAGTCCACCTAACACGAACACTGAAGCTTTCTTT
TRBV9	TRBJ2-1	-	TRBD1	CASSARGTGYNEQFF	TGTGCCAGCAGCGCCCGAGGGACAGGCTACAATGAGCAGTTCTTC
TRBV3-1	TRBJ1-1	few	-	CASSQAGVKGWGTEAFF	TGTGCCAGCAGCCAAGCGGGGGTGAAGGGATGGGGCACTGAAGCTTTCTTT
TRBV24-1	TRBJ2-3	few	-	CATSDLEESTDTQYF	TGTGCCACCAGTGATTTAGAGGAGTCCACAGATACGCAGTATTTT
TRBV7-9	TRBJ2-3	-	TRBD1	CASSSSRGQRGGTQYF	TGTGCCAGCAGCAGTTCTAGGGGACAGAGAGGCGGTACGCAGTATTTT
TRBV5-1	TRBJ2-7	-	-	CASSLKSGATSYEQYF	TGCGCCAGCAGCTTGAAGTCAGGCGCCACCTCCTACGAGCAGTACTTC
TRBV7-6	TRBJ2-1	-	-	CASSGGTEPNEQFF	TGTGCCAGCAGCGGGGGGACGGAACCCAATGAGCAGTTCTTC
TRBV9	TRBJ1-6	-	TRBD1	CASSPNRGPTSPLHF	TGTGCCAGCAGCCCTAACAGGGGGCCTACTTCACCCCTCCACTTT
TRBV2	TRBJ2-7	few	-	CASWGGYEQYF	TGTGCCAGCTGGGGAGGCTACGAGCAGTACTTC
TRBV6-2/TRBV6-3	TRBJ2-1	few	-	CASSYWGREQFF	TGTGCCAGCAGTTACTGGGGTCGGGAGCAGTTCTTC
TRBV9	TRBJ1-1	-	-	CASSVVSNIKGTEAFF	TGTGCCAGCAGCGTAGTCTCCAACATCAAAGGCACTGAAGCTTTCTTT
TRBV12-3/TRBV12-4	TRBJ2-3	few	-	CASSTAAGIPDTQYF	TGTGCCAGCAGTACAGCGGCAGGGATTCCGGATACGCAGTATTTT
TRBV7-6	TRBJ1-4	few	-	CASSLEGHSMFF	TGTGCCAGCAGCTTAGAAGGACATAGTATGTTTTTT
TRBV7-2	TRBJ1-1	many	-	CASSLSFQAGITEAFF	TGTGCCAGCAGCTTATCCTTTCAGGCGGGGATCACTGAAGCTTTCTTT